This is a list of T cell receptor beta chains from one sample in a study of beta chain features in type 1 diabetes. Only in-frame clones appear in the TCRdb table, and some are missing; sequencing was by immunoSEQ multiplex PCR. Altogether some 350,000 clones are present, over 8.5% being singletons, with the ten largest covering roughly 0.54%. Sequencing was carried out using central memory CD4+ T cells from blood. These receptors were obtained from a young man with type 1 diabetes. The CDR3 runs from the conserved cysteine through the conserved F or W. Fields, in order: V gene, clone size, D gene, J gene, CDR3 DNA, CDR3 protein. A D gene is named only where the DNA matches it firmly. Part of the rows lack a size; the others show once, few, many or a class for expanded clones.

V gene: TRBV5-1
clone size: many
D gene: NA
J gene: TRBJ1-2
CDR3 DNA: TGCGCCAGCAGCTTGGACAGATACTATGGCTACACCTTC
CDR3 protein: CASSLDRYYGYTF

V gene: TRBV25-1
clone size: many
D gene: NA
J gene: TRBJ1-1
CDR3 DNA: TGTGCCAGCCCCCTGGTTGACACTGAAGCTTTCTTT
CDR3 protein: CASPLVDTEAFF

V gene: TRBV18
clone size: NA
D gene: NA
J gene: TRBJ2-7
CDR3 DNA: TGTGCCAGCTCACCCGGTAGCAGGAGCTACGAGCAGTACTTC
CDR3 protein: CASSPGSRSYEQYF

V gene: TRBV12-5
clone size: NA
D gene: NA
J gene: TRBJ1-2
CDR3 DNA: TGTGCTAGTGGTGGGGAGGTTCATGGCTACACCTTC
CDR3 protein: CASGGEVHGYTF

V gene: TRBV7-8
clone size: NA
D gene: TRBD1
J gene: TRBJ1-5
CDR3 DNA: TGTGCCAGCAGCGCACAGGGGGGGAATCAGCCCCAGCATTTT
CDR3 protein: CASSAQGGNQPQHF

V gene: TRBV2
clone size: few
D gene: NA
J gene: TRBJ2-3
CDR3 DNA: TGTGCCAGCACCTTATCAGATACGCAGTATTTT
CDR3 protein: CASTLSDTQYF

V gene: TRBV5-1
clone size: NA
D gene: TRBD1
J gene: TRBJ2-1
CDR3 DNA: TGCGCCAGCAGCTTGTTAGGGACAGGGGAGGGTGAGCAGTTCTTC
CDR3 protein: CASSLLGTGEGEQFF

V gene: TRBV28
clone size: many
D gene: NA
J gene: TRBJ2-1
CDR3 DNA: TGTGCCAGCACTCCGAGGGCCAGGGTGGATGAGCAGTTCTTC
CDR3 protein: CASTPRARVDEQFF

V gene: TRBV19
clone size: NA
D gene: TRBD2
J gene: TRBJ2-7
CDR3 DNA: TGTGCCAGTAGTATATCGGGACTAGCGGAATACGAGCAGTACTTC
CDR3 protein: CASSISGLAEYEQYF

V gene: TRBV7-9
clone size: NA
D gene: NA
J gene: TRBJ1-3
CDR3 DNA: TGTGCCAGCACCTTTCAGGGCTCTGGAAACACCATATATTTT
CDR3 protein: CASTFQGSGNTIYF

V gene: TRBV7-9
clone size: many
D gene: NA
J gene: TRBJ1-4
CDR3 DNA: TGTGCCAGCAGCCCCCCGGGAGGAAAACTGTTTTTT
CDR3 protein: CASSPPGGKLFF

V gene: TRBV4-1
clone size: NA
D gene: TRBD1
J gene: TRBJ2-7
CDR3 DNA: TGCGCCAGCAGCCAGTGGGGACAGGGGCTTTCCTACGAGCAGTACTTC
CDR3 protein: CASSQWGQGLSYEQYF

V gene: TRBV6-6
clone size: NA
D gene: NA
J gene: TRBJ1-2
CDR3 DNA: TGTGCCAGCAGTTACGAGAGGAACTATGGCTACACCTTC
CDR3 protein: CASSYERNYGYTF

V gene: TRBV18
clone size: NA
D gene: NA
J gene: TRBJ1-5
CDR3 DNA: TGTGCCAGCTCAGGAGGGGTTCATAATAATCAGCCCCAGCATTTT
CDR3 protein: CASSGGVHNNQPQHF

V gene: TRBV19
clone size: many
D gene: TRBD1
J gene: TRBJ2-1
CDR3 DNA: TGTGCCAGTAGTACCGGACAGGGATCGAGTGAGCAGTTCTTC
CDR3 protein: CASSTGQGSSEQFF

V gene: TRBV30
clone size: NA
D gene: NA
J gene: TRBJ2-1
CDR3 DNA: TGTGCCTGGAGTCTGACCTACAATGAGCAGTTCTTC
CDR3 protein: CAWSLTYNEQFF

V gene: TRBV4-2
clone size: NA
D gene: NA
J gene: TRBJ2-2
CDR3 DNA: TGTGCCAGCAGCCAAGAGATTCAAGAGGGATACAACACCGGGGAGCTGTTTTTT
CDR3 protein: CASSQEIQEGYNTGELFF

V gene: TRBV7-2
clone size: NA
D gene: NA
J gene: TRBJ1-2
CDR3 DNA: TGTGCCAGCAGCTTCGGGACCTATGGCTACACCTTC
CDR3 protein: CASSFGTYGYTF

V gene: TRBV2
clone size: few
D gene: TRBD1
J gene: TRBJ1-4
CDR3 DNA: TGTGCCAGCAGTGAAGCAGGAGACAGGGCTTTTATGGCGTTTTTT
CDR3 protein: CASSEAGDRAFMAFF

V gene: TRBV11-2
clone size: NA
D gene: NA
J gene: TRBJ1-2
CDR3 DNA: TGTGCCAGCAGCTTTGACGGAGACTATGGCTACACCTTC
CDR3 protein: CASSFDGDYGYTF

V gene: TRBV12-5
clone size: many
D gene: NA
J gene: TRBJ2-1
CDR3 DNA: TGTGCTAGTGGTTCTCCTAATGGGAATGAGCAGTTCTTC
CDR3 protein: CASGSPNGNEQFF

V gene: TRBV4-2
clone size: NA
D gene: NA
J gene: TRBJ2-7
CDR3 DNA: TGTGCCAGCAGCCAAGATATGAAGGGGTTCAACTACGAGCAGTACTTC
CDR3 protein: CASSQDMKGFNYEQYF

V gene: TRBV15
clone size: NA
D gene: NA
J gene: TRBJ2-7
CDR3 DNA: TGTGCCACCAGCTTAAGGGGGGACAGAGGAATCAAGGTCGGCGAGCAGTACTTC
CDR3 protein: CATSLRGDRGIKVGEQYF

V gene: TRBV18
clone size: few
D gene: TRBD2
J gene: TRBJ2-1
CDR3 DNA: TGTGCCAGCTCACCACTGGGACTAGCGGGAGGGAATGAGCAGTTCTTC
CDR3 protein: CASSPLGLAGGNEQFF

V gene: TRBV19
clone size: few
D gene: NA
J gene: TRBJ2-7
CDR3 DNA: TGTGCCAGTAGTATAACTACAGGGAAGACCTACGAGCAGTACTTC
CDR3 protein: CASSITTGKTYEQYF

V gene: TRBV7-9
clone size: NA
D gene: TRBD2
J gene: TRBJ2-6
CDR3 DNA: TGTGCCAGCAGCCTAAGACTAGCGGGGGCCTCTGGGGCCAACGTCCTGACTTTC
CDR3 protein: CASSLRLAGASGANVLTF

V gene: TRBV28
clone size: NA
D gene: TRBD1
J gene: TRBJ2-7
CDR3 DNA: TGTGCCAGCAGCCGACAGGGGGTCGGGCTTGGCGGGACCCGCTACGAGCAGTACTTC
CDR3 protein: CASSRQGVGLGGTRYEQYF

V gene: TRBV5-1
clone size: NA
D gene: NA
J gene: TRBJ1-3
CDR3 DNA: TGCGCCAGCAGCTTAAAGGGGAGCGACTCTGGAAACACCATATATTTT
CDR3 protein: CASSLKGSDSGNTIYF

V gene: TRBV6-5
clone size: few
D gene: NA
J gene: TRBJ1-4
CDR3 DNA: TGTGCCAGCAGTCTGGACATATCGAATGAAAAACTGTTTTTT
CDR3 protein: CASSLDISNEKLFF

V gene: TRBV6-6
clone size: NA
D gene: TRBD1
J gene: TRBJ1-5
CDR3 DNA: TGTGCCACCGGACAGGGGTACGGCAATCAGCCCCAGCATTTT
CDR3 protein: CATGQGYGNQPQHF

V gene: TRBV30
clone size: many
D gene: NA
J gene: TRBJ1-1
CDR3 DNA: TGTGCCTGGAGTGGGCTCGGGAACACTGAAGCTTTCTTT
CDR3 protein: CAWSGLGNTEAFF

V gene: TRBV7-2
clone size: NA
D gene: NA
J gene: TRBJ1-2
CDR3 DNA: TGTGCCAGCAGCTTAGGCCCAGGGACCTATGGCTACACCTTC
CDR3 protein: CASSLGPGTYGYTF

V gene: TRBV15
clone size: NA
D gene: NA
J gene: TRBJ1-2
CDR3 DNA: TGTGCCACCAGCAGAGATAGATCGGGGGGCGCAGTCACCTTC
CDR3 protein: CATSRDRSGGAVTF

V gene: TRBV27
clone size: few
D gene: NA
J gene: TRBJ1-2
CDR3 DNA: TGTGCCAGCACCCTAGGGGTAGGGAAGTCCTATGGCTACACCTTC
CDR3 protein: CASTLGVGKSYGYTF

V gene: TRBV4-3
clone size: NA
D gene: TRBD2
J gene: TRBJ2-1
CDR3 DNA: TGCGCCAGCAGCCAAGAGGACCCGCGGACTAGTAGTTACAATGAGCAGTTCTTC
CDR3 protein: CASSQEDPRTSSYNEQFF

V gene: TRBV5-1
clone size: many
D gene: TRBD2
J gene: TRBJ2-1
CDR3 DNA: TGCGCCAGCAGCCCCGGGACTAGCGGAAATGTTTACAATGAGCAGTTCTTC
CDR3 protein: CASSPGTSGNVYNEQFF

V gene: TRBV7-2
clone size: NA
D gene: NA
J gene: TRBJ1-1
CDR3 DNA: TGTGCCAGCAGCTTAACGATCAGGGCTGAAGCTTTCTTT
CDR3 protein: CASSLTIRAEAFF

V gene: TRBV2
clone size: few
D gene: NA
J gene: TRBJ1-1
CDR3 DNA: TGTGCCAGCAGTGAACGAGGGGCTGGCGGCACTGAAGCTTTCTTT
CDR3 protein: CASSERGAGGTEAFF

V gene: TRBV7-2
clone size: NA
D gene: NA
J gene: TRBJ1-5
CDR3 DNA: TGTGCCAGCAGCACTCCTCGGACGCCCCAGCATTTT
CDR3 protein: CASSTPRTPQHF

V gene: TRBV6-6
clone size: few
D gene: NA
J gene: TRBJ2-1
CDR3 DNA: TGTGCCAGCAGACTTTCTCAGGGGAATGAGCAGTTCTTC
CDR3 protein: CASRLSQGNEQFF

V gene: TRBV30
clone size: many
D gene: NA
J gene: TRBJ2-7
CDR3 DNA: TGTGCCTGGAGCCGAGGGGACGCCTACGAGCAGTACTTC
CDR3 protein: CAWSRGDAYEQYF

V gene: TRBV28
clone size: many
D gene: NA
J gene: TRBJ2-7
CDR3 DNA: TGTGCCAGCAGTTTAGGCGGAGGGGAGAACGAGCAGTACTTC
CDR3 protein: CASSLGGGENEQYF

V gene: TRBV7-2
clone size: NA
D gene: NA
J gene: TRBJ2-1
CDR3 DNA: TGTGCCAGCAGCTTCCGTCCACCGTCTGAGCAGTTCTTC
CDR3 protein: CASSFRPPSEQFF

V gene: TRBV28
clone size: few
D gene: NA
J gene: TRBJ1-5
CDR3 DNA: TGTGCCAGCACTATTATCGGGGGCAATCAGCCCCAGCATTTT
CDR3 protein: CASTIIGGNQPQHF

V gene: TRBV5-4
clone size: many
D gene: TRBD2
J gene: TRBJ2-1
CDR3 DNA: TGTGCCAGCAGCTCTACTAGCGGGAGGGCCTACAATGAGCAGTTCTTC
CDR3 protein: CASSSTSGRAYNEQFF

V gene: TRBV9
clone size: few
D gene: TRBD2
J gene: TRBJ2-1
CDR3 DNA: TGTGCCAGCAGCCCCCTAAGGGCGGGGGTCGACAATGAGCAGTTCTTC
CDR3 protein: CASSPLRAGVDNEQFF

V gene: TRBV13
clone size: NA
D gene: NA
J gene: TRBJ2-7
CDR3 DNA: TGTGCCAGCAGCTTCCTTGGGACGGCGACCTACGAGCAGTACTTC
CDR3 protein: CASSFLGTATYEQYF

V gene: TRBV11-2
clone size: many
D gene: NA
J gene: TRBJ2-3
CDR3 DNA: TGTGCCAGCAGCTTTAGCCCCCCGCCGGGGGATACGCAGTATTTT
CDR3 protein: CASSFSPPPGDTQYF

V gene: TRBV4-3
clone size: few
D gene: NA
J gene: TRBJ2-7
CDR3 DNA: TGCGCCAGCAGCCGGAAGCCCGACAGGAGCTCCTACGAGCAGTACTTC
CDR3 protein: CASSRKPDRSSYEQYF

V gene: TRBV5-1
clone size: many
D gene: TRBD1
J gene: TRBJ2-6
CDR3 DNA: TGCGCCAGCAGCACGACAGGGTCCAGGGCCAACGTCCTGACTTTC
CDR3 protein: CASSTTGSRANVLTF

V gene: TRBV9
clone size: few
D gene: NA
J gene: TRBJ2-5
CDR3 DNA: TGTGCCAGCAGCGTTGGGCAGCAAGAGACCCAGTACTTC
CDR3 protein: CASSVGQQETQYF

V gene: TRBV11-2
clone size: few
D gene: NA
J gene: TRBJ2-1
CDR3 DNA: TGTGCCAGCAGCGCTACAGGGAAAGGCTACAATGAGCAGTTCTTC
CDR3 protein: CASSATGKGYNEQFF

V gene: TRBV11-2
clone size: NA
D gene: NA
J gene: TRBJ2-7
CDR3 DNA: TGTGCCAGCAGTCCTCGAGACTGGGCCCGCGAGCAGTACTTC
CDR3 protein: CASSPRDWAREQYF

V gene: TRBV28
clone size: many
D gene: NA
J gene: TRBJ1-1
CDR3 DNA: TGTGCCAGTAACAACCCAGGGATGGAAGACACTGAAGCTTTCTTT
CDR3 protein: CASNNPGMEDTEAFF

V gene: TRBV7-2
clone size: many
D gene: TRBD2
J gene: TRBJ2-3
CDR3 DNA: TGTGCCAGCAGCTTAGGACTAGCGGTAGCAGATACGCAGTATTTT
CDR3 protein: CASSLGLAVADTQYF

V gene: TRBV21-1
clone size: many
D gene: NA
J gene: TRBJ2-2
CDR3 DNA: TGTGCCAGCAGCAGTAACACCGGGGAGCTGTTTTTT
CDR3 protein: CASSSNTGELFF

V gene: TRBV7-9
clone size: few
D gene: NA
J gene: TRBJ2-7
CDR3 DNA: TGTGCCAGCAGCTCACGTACAGGGGGGGAGGTCGAGCAGTACTTC
CDR3 protein: CASSSRTGGEVEQYF

V gene: TRBV4-2
clone size: NA
D gene: TRBD2
J gene: TRBJ2-3
CDR3 DNA: TGTGCCAGCAGCCAAGATCCCCTAGCGGCCTATCTCCTATTCACAGATACGCAGTATTTT
CDR3 protein: CASSQDPLAAYLLFTDTQYF

V gene: TRBV7-2
clone size: few
D gene: TRBD1
J gene: TRBJ2-2
CDR3 DNA: TGTGCCAGCAGCGCACAGGGGCGGAACACCGGGGAGCTGTTTTTT
CDR3 protein: CASSAQGRNTGELFF

V gene: TRBV14
clone size: many
D gene: NA
J gene: TRBJ2-1
CDR3 DNA: TGTGCCAGCAGCTCAACGGGACCGAGCTCCTACAATGAGCAGTTCTTC
CDR3 protein: CASSSTGPSSYNEQFF